The source of this T cell receptor (beta chain) is a study of blood T cells in healthy people across ages. This clonotype was counted a single time. Its antigen is not identified. No conserved phenylalanine or tryptophan ends this CDR3, so it is likely a read error. Alongside a J-beta primer mix, a sample-barcoded 5' primer served in a second PCR lasting roughly 7 to 11 cycles. A single record per CDR3 protein comes from TCRdb applying MiXCR to the 5' RACE reads. The sample yields around 670,000 distinct CDR3 sequences, less than 35% seen once. The study isolated at least 7 million PBMCs from each sample. Study-level points and caveats: Across the age range, TCR beta diversity per million T cells fell in a roughly linear way. Estimated diversity across one million T cells was deemed an underestimate.

The CDR3 length is 13 residues. With 3 bases removed from V and 4 bases from J, the gap between germline ends came to 9 bases. Per germline, CDR1 DFQATT and CDR2 SNEGSKA (reference sequence). This TCR was recovered from a woman aged 80 or older in good health. The chain uses TRBV20-1 and TRBJ1-4; D gene uncertain. The sample comprised blood. CDR3 nucleotides: TGCAGTGCTAGTAGGCAGAGTAATGAAAAACTGTTTTTG. Its protein is CSASRQSNEKLFL.